One and the same sample provided the 11 T cell receptor beta chains below, sequenced in a study of cytomegalovirus exposure and HLA in healthy donors. The primer mix had 60 Vbeta and 13 Jbeta primers. The assay was immunoSEQ multiplex PCR, and TCRdb's table has in-frame clones only and misses some. The table records about 90,000 clones, about three fifths of them present only once. Material for sequencing was PBMCs. The origin of the receptors is a woman aged 30 to 39 in good health and CMV-seropositive.

This clone appeared a few times. This chain connects TRBV7-6 to TRBJ2-7, with 7 nucleotides matching TRBD1. The CDR3 loop spans 14 amino acids. J gave up 0 bases and V 5 bases, and 4 bases lay outside the gene matches. Germline V CDR1 and CDR2: SGHVS, FNYEAQ. In nucleotides, the CDR3 is TGTGCCAGCAGCCCGGGACAGAGCTCCTACGAGCAGTACTTC. It codes for CASSPGQSSYEQYF. Full variable domain (outside the CDR3, taken from reference TRBV7-6 and TRBJ2-7): GAGVSQSPRYKVTKRGQDVALRCDPISGHVSLYWYRQALGQGPEFLTYFNYEAQQDKSGLPNDRFSAERPEGSISTLTIQRTEQRDSAMYRCASSPGQSSYEQYFGPGTRLTVT.

The V and J genes are TRBV20-1 and TRBJ2-5, with D possibly TRBD1 on 6 matching bases. Between the trimmed V and J ends, which lost 6 bases and 4 bases, there was a span of 9 bases. Per the germline V gene, CDR1 is DFQATT and CDR2 is SNEGSKA (reference sequence). There are 11 residues in the CDR3. In DNA form, the CDR3 reads TGCAGTGCAGCCAGGGGAGAGACCCAGTACTTC. Residues: CSAARGETQYF.

The V and J genes are TRBV6-5 and TRBJ1-2; 7 bases line up with TRBD1. CDR1 MNHEY and CDR2 SVGAGI come from the germline V gene. The trim removed 5 bases at V and 5 bases at J, leaving 11 bases unmatched. The CDR3 length is 15 residues. CDR3 protein: CASSRDPGQPYGYTF. CDR3 coding DNA: TGTGCCAGCAGTCGCGACCCGGGACAGCCATATGGCTACACCTTC.

The CDR3 DNA is TGTGCCAGCAGTTACTCAGGAAATAGTAGGGAGCAGTACTTC. This codes for CASSYSGNSREQYF. The rearrangement joins TRBV6-5 to TRBJ2-5; possibly TRBD2 for D (5 bases). The V end was cut by 0 bases, the J end by 11 bases, with 16 bases between. The germline V gene has CDR1 MNHEY and CDR2 SVGAGI. The CDR3 loop spans 14 amino acids.

This chain uses TRBV7-9 with TRBJ2-7; TRBD1 aligns across 7 bases. This CDR3 contains 15 residues. V lost 0 bases and J lost 6; bases outside the gene matches: 8. Germline assignment: CDR1 SEHNR and CDR2 FQNEAQ (reference sequence). CDR3 amino acids: CASSLAGRQGPEQYF. CDR3 sequence (DNA): TGTGCCAGCAGCTTAGCAGGTCGACAGGGCCCCGAGCAGTACTTC.

V usage is TRBV7-2 and J usage is TRBJ1-3; D not resolved. Germline V lookup: CDR1 SGHTA, CDR2 FQGNSA. The CDR3 has 15 residues. V was cut by 4 bases and J by 7 bases, with 17 bases left in between. The CDR3 reads CASSWLGSAGNTIYF. The CDR3 nucleotides read TGTGCCAGCAGCTGGCTTGGATCAGCGGGTAACACCATATATTTT.

The genes are TRBV28 and TRBJ1-2; D gene ambiguous. Trimming cost V 5 bases and J 2 bases, with 15 bases left between them. Germline assignment: CDR1 MDHEN and CDR2 SYDVKM. The CDR3 covers 15 residues. In DNA form, the CDR3 reads TGTGCCAGCAGTCCCCGTAGTGCCTTAAACTATGGCTACACCTTC. Its translation: CASSPRSALNYGYTF.

The chain employs TRBV5-1 and TRBJ1-2, with 9 bases that match TRBD1. V was pared by 3 bases and J by 5 bases, with 5 bases of the junction left unmatched. This CDR3 comprises 14 residues. CDR1 is SGHRS and CDR2 is YFSETQ in the germline V gene. The CDR3 DNA reads TGCGCCAGCAGCTCCCCGGGACAGGGTTATGGCTACACCTTC. It translates to CASSSPGQGYGYTF. Together with reference TRBV5-1 and TRBJ1-2, the CDR3 gives the full variable domain: KAGVTQTPRYLIKTRGQQVTLSCSPISGHRSVSWYQQTPGQGLQFLFEYFSETQRNKGNFPGRFSGRQFSNSRSEMNVSTLELGDSALYLCASSSPGQGYGYTFGSGTRLTVV.

The chain recombines TRBV9 with TRBJ1-2, with 7 bases lining up with TRBD1. In germline, CDR1 is SGDLS, CDR2 YYNGEE. The CDR3 runs 13 residues. J lost 3 bases, V lost 5 bases, and 4 bases had no gene match. For the CDR3, the DNA is TGTGCCAGCAGTCGTCAGGGGGACTATGGCTACACCTTC. This gives the protein CASSRQGDYGYTF.

The chain links TRBV11-2 to TRBJ2-7; D perhaps matches TRBD1 (5 bases). Germline V gene lookup returns CDR1 SGHAT and CDR2 FQNNGV. The CDR3 has 15 residues. V shed 0 bases and J shed 4 bases, with 13 bases lying between them. CDR3 sequence: CASSLDRQGVYEQYF. As DNA, the CDR3 is TGTGCCAGCAGCTTAGATAGGCAGGGTGTGTACGAGCAGTACTTC.

This clone was picked up a small number of times. The chain combines TRBV25-1 with TRBJ1-4; D is possibly TRBD1 (6 bases). The CDR3 covers 15 residues. Trimming stripped 3 bases from V and 11 bases from J, with 19 bases between. The germline gives CDR1 MGHDK, CDR2 SYGVNS. For the CDR3, the DNA is TGTGCCAGCAGTGAGAGGTCAGGGGATCTAGGGAAACTGTTTTTT. The encoded protein is CASSERSGDLGKLFF.